This TCR beta chain was documented in a study of tumor-infiltrating lymphocytes in primary liver carcinoma. Study-level information: Sample yields, roughly 3.65 to 7.13 million productive TCRbeta reads, were similar across the tissue types.

RNA and DNA were co-extracted from about 20-30 mg of unsorted bulk tissue. Samples came from superior, inferior, lateral poles and tumor centre. Making TCR beta cDNA involved 400 to 600 ng total RNA and a constant-region primer. TCR beta libraries came from three nested multiplex PCR rounds using slightly modified ARM-PCR. Both of the initial two PCR rounds ran for around 10 cycles and employed TRBV1-TRBV30 forward primers alongside a C-beta reverse primer. TCRdb independently ran MiXCR on the multiplex PCR reads; one entry per CDR3 protein. The sample consists of just under 45,000 distinct CDR3 sequences, over 70% of them appearing once. The germline CDR1 and CDR2 sequences are SGHRS and YFSETQ. The CDR3 runs 16 residues. V shed 5 bases and J 6 bases; nucleotides not matched to a gene: 14. This clonotype has only one observation. Its antigen is not known. General study findings and limits: The top-250-clone fraction was significantly higher in tumors than in blood (p = 0.039). Top clones occupying all five tumor regions numbered only about 7-24%.

The source material was liver tumor tissue from sampling region 2. The sample's subset: tumor region T2, inferior pole. This sequence was found in a man in his forties with primary liver carcinoma and hepatitis B virus infection. The chain employs TRBV5-1 and TRBJ2-3, with 8 bases identical to TRBD2. The CDR3 DNA follows: TGCGCCAGCAGTGCGGGACTAGGGGGAGGAGCGGATACGCAGTATTTT. This gives the protein CASSAGLGGGADTQYF.